This T cell receptor beta chain came from a study of tissue T cells after allogeneic stem cell transplantation. The length of the CDR3 is 12 residues. The germline gives CDR1 SNHLY, CDR2 FYNGKV (reference sequence). Trimming stripped 3 bases from V and 5 bases from J, with 4 bases between. As concerns this clone: The antigen is undetermined. Gene names are mouse gene names. The CDR3 extends 1 residue past the end of the read, so its final part is completed from the germline J gene.

The study, taken as a whole, reports: In patients and mice, blood and spleen missed much of tissue repertoire. Within patients, tissue anatomy strongly shaped TCR repertoire composition. Motif-based clustering found tissue-specific repertoire signatures shared across patients, though few clones were shared.

Repertoires were generated with immunoSEQ multiplex PCR, while TCRdb's copy carries only in-frame clones and drops some. The repertoire consists of about 50,000 clones, with approximately 73% occurring once and the leading ten covering roughly 0.77%. This TCR derives from a pool of C57BL/6 mice in good health. Material: sorted cells pooled from one or two spleens. The chain has TRBV3 and TRBJ1-4; D is unclear. The covered CDR3 bases are TGTGCCAGCAGCTTTGATAACGAAAGATTATTT. Protein product: CASSFDNERLF. The whole CDR3 protein reads CASSFDNERLFF.